These 29 T cell receptor beta chains came from one sample sequenced in a study of blood T cells in healthy people across ages. Alongside a J-beta primer mix, a sample-barcoded 5' primer served in a second PCR lasting about 7 to 12 cycles. TCRdb passed the 5' RACE reads through MiXCR, listing each CDR3 protein once. Among about 780,000 distinct CDR3 sequences listed, more than 25% were seen once. These data were also filed under a second study, of T cells of mothers and their children.

The sample was blood. These receptor sequences come from a boy between 10 and 17 years old in good health.

The chain combines TRBV7-9 with TRBJ1-2; TRBD1 might be the D (5 bases). Trimming removed 5 bases from V and 4 bases from J, with 23 bases in between. The V gene's germline CDR1 is SEHNR and CDR2 FQNEAQ (reference sequence). The CDR3 covers 17 residues. The CDR3 is CASSNHGTWEYSYGYTF. The DNA for the CDR3 is TGTGCCAGCAGCAATCACGGGACCTGGGAGTATAGCTATGGCTACACCTTC.

This rearrangement joins TRBV20-1 to TRBJ2-3, with D possibly TRBD1 on 5 matching bases. CDR3 length: 16 amino acids. V lost 0 bases and J lost 0, with 13 bases in between. Germline values: CDR1 DFQATT, CDR2 SNEGSKA (reference sequence). CDR3 DNA sequence: TGCAGTGCTAGAGAGAGACAGTACTCGAGCACAGATACGCAGTATTTT. This gives the protein CSARERQYSSTDTQYF.

The chain carries TRBV27 and TRBJ2-5; TRBD1 matches at 9 bases. V was clipped by 5 bases and J by 5 bases; unmatched bases: 15. In germline, CDR1 is MNHEY, CDR2 SMNVEV (reference sequence). The CDR3 runs to 17 residues. The CDR3 loop is CASSLTPPGQGRETQYF. CDR3 in DNA: TGTGCCAGCAGTCTCACCCCCCCGGGACAGGGCAGGGAGACCCAGTACTTC.

This clonotype occurred a few times. The chain joins TRBV2 to TRBJ2-5; 10 positions match TRBD2. Germline V gives CDR1 SNHLY, CDR2 FYNNEI. The CDR3 is 17 amino acids. V shed 11 bases and J 4 bases; nucleotides not matched to a gene: 19. In DNA form, the CDR3 reads TGTGCCGGATTCCCCCAGCTACTAGCGGGGTCCTCAGAGACCCAGTACTTC. It codes for CAGFPQLLAGSSETQYF.

As to this clonotype: The conserved phenylalanine or tryptophan is not found at the CDR3 terminus, so this likely reflects a read error. This chain joins TRBV10-3 and TRBJ2-7; D possibly corresponds to TRBD1 (5 bases). The V and J ends lost 4 bases and 4 bases respectively, with 11 bases between them. CDR1 is ENHRY and CDR2 is SYGVKD in the germline V gene. The CDR3 is 13 amino acids. This CDR3 reads CAISGGSFYEQYL. The CDR3 DNA sequence: TGTGCCATCAGTGGGGGCAGCTTTTACGAGCAGTACCTC.

The V gene is TRBV30, the J gene TRBJ2-7; maybe TRBD1 (6 bases). Deletions cut 4 bases from V and 2 bases from J, with 9 bases between. The CDR3 has 12 amino acids. Looked up from germline, CDR1 is GTSNPN and CDR2 is SVGIG (reference sequence). This CDR3 is CAWKRTAYEQYF. In nucleotides, the CDR3 is TGTGCCTGGAAGAGGACAGCCTACGAGCAGTACTTC.

This clonotype has only a few counts. CDR3 region: CASSWATGGETQYF. CDR3 DNA sequence: TGCGCCAGCAGCTGGGCGACAGGGGGAGAGACCCAGTACTTC. This chain uses TRBV5-1 with TRBJ2-5, with 9 bases matching TRBD1. The ends lost 3 bases at V and 4 bases at J; junction bases unmatched: 4. Per the germline V gene, CDR1 is SGHRS and CDR2 is YFSETQ. The CDR3 totals 14 residues.

This clonotype was counted between two and nine times. The chain uses TRBV28 and TRBJ1-3, with a tentative D call TRBD1 (6 bases). This CDR3 is 13 amino acids long. Trimming removed 6 bases at V and 9 bases at J, with 15 bases between. CDR1 is MDHEN and CDR2 is SYDVKM in the germline V gene. CDR3 amino acids: CASRGTTLGTIYF. The CDR3 DNA sequence: TGTGCCAGCAGAGGGACAACCCTGGGCACCATATATTTT.

This chain uses TRBV5-5 with TRBJ2-5, with 10 bases matching TRBD2. The DNA end favors TRBJ2-7, so the J call may be wrong. The CDR3 extends over 14 amino acids. Germline CDR1 is SGHKS and CDR2 is YYEKEE (reference sequence). The CDR3 DNA reads TGTGCCAGCAGCGCGGGACTAGCGAGCTACGAGCAGTACTTC. It codes for CASSAGLASYEQYF.

The chain recombines TRBV10-3 with TRBJ1-2; D gene uncertain. The CDR3 totals 15 residues. V was shortened by 2 bases and J by 2 bases, with 12 bases between the two germline ends. Germline CDR1 and CDR2: ENHRY and SYGVKD. The CDR3 coding sequence is TGTGCCATCAGTGAGGGGGTGCACTCAAACTATGGCTACACCTTC. Protein sequence: CAISEGVHSNYGYTF.

This clonotype was detected a few times. V usage is TRBV27 and J usage is TRBJ1-2; D is unclear. The V end was cut by 5 bases, the J end by 1 base, with 8 bases between. This CDR3 comprises 13 residues. Germline loops: CDR1 MNHEY, CDR2 SMNVEV (reference sequence). CDR3: CASSPMSNYGYTF. The CDR3 DNA follows: TGTGCCAGCAGTCCCATGAGTAACTATGGCTACACCTTC.

The gene calls are TRBV28 and TRBJ2-1, with 8 bases fitting TRBD2. CDR1 and CDR2 (germline): MDHEN, SYDVKM. With 6 bases clipped from V and 8 bases from J, the junction kept 15 bases outside the gene matches. This CDR3 region has 16 residues. The CDR3 bases are TGTGCCAGCAGGGTAACCGGGACTAGAGTTATCGATGAGCAGTTCTTC. It specifies CASRVTGTRVIDEQFF.

In its sample, this clonotype was seen a few times. The J gene is TRBJ1-2, the V gene TRBV6-6, with a possible D match to TRBD1 (5 bases). The CDR3 sequence is 14 residues long. Germline CDR1 reads MNHNY; CDR2 reads SVGAGI (reference sequence). The V end was cut by 5 bases, the J end by 7 bases, with 17 bases between. Here the CDR3 reads CASSGAGAWFGYTF. CDR3 nucleotide sequence: TGTGCCAGCAGTGGTGCCGGGGCTTGGTTTGGCTACACCTTC.

The CDR3 protein is CASSTGQGAAEAFF. CDR3 nucleotides: TGTGCCAGCAGCACGGGACAGGGGGCGGCTGAAGCTTTCTTT. The gene calls are TRBV7-9 and TRBJ1-1; 12 bases line up with TRBD1. The CDR3 loop spans 14 amino acids. Germline V gene sequence: CDR1 SEHNR, CDR2 FQNEAQ (reference sequence). V lost 5 bases to trimming and J lost 6 bases; unmatched junction nucleotides: 4.

The J gene is TRBJ1-5, the V gene TRBV15, with a possible D match to TRBD1 (5 bases). V lost 8 bases and J lost 4, with 21 bases in between. CDR3 length: 16 residues. Germline lookup yields CDR1 LNHNV and CDR2 YYDKDF (reference sequence). CDR3: CATSTQGYSPNQPQHF. The CDR3 DNA follows: TGTGCCACCTCCACCCAGGGTTATAGTCCGAATCAGCCCCAGCATTTT. The full variable domain, rest sourced from reference TRBV15 and TRBJ1-5, is DAMVIQNPRYQVTQFGKPVTLSCSQTLNHNVMYWYQQKSSQAPKLLFHYYDKDFNNEADTPDNFQSRRPNTSFCFLDIRSPGLGDTAMYLCATSTQGYSPNQPQHFGDGTRLSIL.

This clonotype was observed a few times. The rearrangement uses TRBV10-3 and TRBJ1-6; D is possibly TRBD1 (6 bases). This CDR3 is built from 13 residues. Deletions cut 6 bases from V and 6 bases from J, with 9 bases between. Germline loops: CDR1 ENHRY, CDR2 SYGVKD. The CDR3: CAIRQDSNSPLHF. Written as DNA, the CDR3 is TGTGCCATCAGACAGGACAGTAATTCACCCCTCCACTTT.

The chain combines TRBV29-1 with TRBJ2-3, with D perhaps TRBD1 or TRBD2 (5 bases each). Germline V lookup: CDR1 SQVTM, CDR2 ANQGSEA. CDR3 length: 13 amino acids. V gave up 6 bases and J gave up 4 bases, with 14 bases separating them. The CDR3, as DNA: TGCAGCGTGGACACTAGACTCGCAGATACGCAGTATTTT. Residues: CSVDTRLADTQYF.

The J gene is TRBJ2-2, the V gene TRBV12-5, with D possibly TRBD1 on 5 matching bases. CDR3 length equals 16 residues. V was cut by 5 bases and J by 3 bases, with 16 bases left in between. Germline lookup yields CDR1 LGHNT and CDR2 FRNRAP. CDR3: CASGPVGQVYTGELFF. The CDR3 nucleotides read TGTGCTAGTGGTCCGGTGGGGCAGGTCTACACCGGGGAGCTGTTTTTT.

This clonotype has just a few counts. The J gene is TRBJ2-5, the V gene TRBV20-1; D is possibly TRBD1 or TRBD2 (5 bases each). The CDR3 spans 15 residues. The V and J ends lost 6 bases and 5 bases respectively, with 22 bases between them. The germline V gene encodes CDR1 DFQATT and CDR2 SNEGSKA (reference sequence). CDR3 DNA sequence: TGCAGTGCCACTTTCCCCAGGGAGATGGGGGAGACCCAGTACTTC. Its translation is CSATFPREMGETQYF.

This clonotype was counted a few times. The rearrangement uses TRBV11-2 and TRBJ1-6, with D uncertain. V was trimmed by 5 bases and J by 14 bases, leaving 22 bases between them. Germline values: CDR1 SGHAT, CDR2 FQNNGV. This CDR3 spans 15 amino acids. The CDR3: CASSPGASLIVALHF. DNA for the CDR3: TGTGCCAGCAGCCCAGGCGCTTCCTTAATTGTAGCCCTCCACTTT.

This clonotype was recorded a few times. As DNA, the CDR3 is TGTGCCAGCAGTTACCTCGTTACAGGGGGCTCCACTGAAGCTTTCTTT. Amino acid sequence: CASSYLVTGGSTEAFF. The V call is TRBV6-2 or TRBV6-3, the J call TRBJ1-1, with 9 nucleotides matching TRBD1. V was clipped by 2 bases and J by 4 bases; unmatched bases: 8. The germline V gene encodes CDR1 MNHEY and CDR2 SVGEGT. The CDR3 runs to 16 residues.

The CDR3 spells CSSLFSSSYNEQFF. The CDR3 DNA is TGCAGCTCCCTTTTTAGCAGCTCCTACAATGAGCAGTTCTTC. The chain uses TRBV20-1 and TRBJ2-1; no reliable D call. Germline V gene lookup returns CDR1 DFQATT and CDR2 SNEGSKA (reference sequence). CDR3 length equals 14 residues.

The table lists this clonotype with many counts. Mismatch with germline at one junction end may stem from a read error. The chain is built from TRBV5-1 and TRBJ1-4; D may be TRBD1 (5 bases). Germline V gene sequence: CDR1 SGHRS, CDR2 YFSETQ. This CDR3 comprises 14 residues. This CDR3 is CASSLGQGGEKLFF. CDR3 nucleotide sequence: TGTGCCAGCAGTTTAGGGCAGGGAGGCGAAAAACTGTTTTTT.

This clonotype came up a few times. CDR3 loop: CASSPTTSRSETQYF. The CDR3 nucleotides are TGTGCCAGCTCACCGACGACGTCCCGGTCAGAGACCCAGTACTTC. The V gene is TRBV18, the J gene TRBJ2-5; D call uncertain. V shed 3 bases and J shed 4 bases, with 15 bases lying between them. Germline V gene lookup returns CDR1 KGHSH and CDR2 LQKENI. The CDR3 spans 15 residues. Full variable domain (missing parts from reference TRBV18 and TRBJ2-5): NAGVMQNPRHLVRRRGQEARLRCSPMKGHSHVYWYRQLPEEGLKFMVYLQKENIIDESGMPKERFSAEFPKEGPSILRIQQVVRGDSAAYFCASSPTTSRSETQYFGPGTRLLVL.

The rearrangement links TRBV12-3 or TRBV12-4 to TRBJ2-1; TRBD1 matches 9 bases. Judging by the DNA end, TRBJ2-7 fits better; the J call may be wrong. CDR3 size: 16 residues. For the CDR3, the DNA is TGTGCCAGCAGTTCCGGGACAGGGAGGGAGGGCTACGAGCAGTACTTC. It translates to CASSSGTGREGYEQYF.

The chain carries TRBV12-5 and TRBJ1-2, with unresolved D. The CDR3 covers 12 residues. CDR1 and CDR2 (germline): LGHNT, FRNRAP. With 2 bases removed from V and 4 bases from J, the gap between germline ends came to 5 bases. CDR3 protein: CASGLLRYGYTF. The CDR3 DNA is TGTGCTAGTGGTTTGTTGCGCTATGGCTACACCTTC.

This clonotype was observed a handful of times. V and J are TRBV10-2 and TRBJ1-1; possibly TRBD1 for D (5 bases). Trimming left V 6 bases short and J 5 bases short, with 7 bases between. The CDR3 is 11 amino acids. The germline V gene has CDR1 WSHSY and CDR2 SAAADI. The DNA of the CDR3 is TGCGCCAGCAGGGAGGGGACTGAAGCTTTCTTT. Translating it yields CASREGTEAFF.

This chain connects TRBV20-1 to TRBJ2-6; D uncertain. V dropped 1 base and J dropped 0 bases, with 4 bases sitting between them. CDR1 is DFQATT, CDR2 SNEGSKA, per germline (reference sequence). This CDR3 has 14 residues. The CDR3 loop is CSARGPSGANVLTF. CDR3 in DNA: TGCAGTGCTAGAGGACCCTCTGGGGCCAACGTCCTGACTTTC.

V gene TRBV11-3 combines with J gene TRBJ2-1; 7 bases map to TRBD2. CDR1 and CDR2 (germline): SGHNT, YENEEA. This CDR3 region has 15 residues. The junction had 8 bases not matched to a gene; V was cut back by 2 bases and J by 7 bases. The CDR3 spells CASSLISGSGNEQFF. CDR3 DNA: TGTGCCAGCAGCTTAATTAGCGGGTCTGGGAATGAGCAGTTCTTC.